Shown below are 20 T cell receptor beta chains from a single sample sequenced in a study of T cell changes during pregnancy in multiple sclerosis. This table comes from immunoSEQ multiplex PCR, and its TCRdb copy is limited to in-frame clones, with some not included. The sample includes over 65,000 clones, 80% to 95% of them seen just once. The specimen was peripheral blood, collected in the first trimester of pregnancy. These receptors were collected from a female donor with multiple sclerosis, enrolled in a pregnancy study.

The chain uses TRBV19 and TRBJ1-4; 9 nucleotides match TRBD1. Per the germline V gene, CDR1 is LNHDA and CDR2 is SQIVND (reference sequence). This CDR3 region has 15 residues. The J segment lost 8 bases and the V segment lost 2 bases, leaving 6 bases of the junction unmatched. This chain's CDR3 is CASSISGTGREKLFF. For the CDR3, the DNA is TGTGCCAGTAGTATAAGTGGGACAGGGCGAGAAAAACTGTTTTTT.

The V call is TRBV18, the J call TRBJ2-1, with D possibly TRBD2 on 6 matching bases. CDR3 length equals 17 residues. CDR1 and CDR2 from the germline V gene are KGHSH and LQKENI. Trimming removed 2 bases at V and 4 bases at J, with 18 bases between. In DNA form, the CDR3 reads TGTGCCAGCTCACCATCGGCGCGGGGAGGTCGGTACAATGAGCAGTTCTTC. Its protein product is CASSPSARGGRYNEQFF.

The chain joins TRBV28 to TRBJ1-1, with TRBD1 identical over 7 bases. CDR3 length: 15 residues. V lost 5 bases to trimming and J lost 0 bases; unmatched junction nucleotides: 6. Germline V gene sequence: CDR1 MDHEN, CDR2 SYDVKM. CDR3 amino acids: CASSTQGSLNTEAFF. The CDR3 DNA reads as TGTGCCAGCAGTACACAGGGGTCTCTGAACACTGAAGCTTTCTTT.

The sample holds a few counts of this clone. The chain has TRBV15 and TRBJ2-7; no definite D call. The ends were cut back, 0 bases at V and 4 bases at J, with 10 bases in the middle. Looked up from germline, CDR1 is LNHNV and CDR2 is YYDKDF (reference sequence). The CDR3 has 14 amino acids. The CDR3: CATSRDERVYEQYF. CDR3 nucleotides: TGTGCCACCAGCAGAGATGAACGGGTTTACGAGCAGTACTTC.

The chain links TRBV2 to TRBJ2-7, with D unclear. V was trimmed by 6 bases and J by 3 bases, leaving 9 bases between them. The germline CDR1 and CDR2 sequences are SNHLY and FYNNEI. The length of the CDR3 is 12 residues. The DNA of the CDR3 is TGTGCCAGCAGCAGGTCGATCTACGAGCAGTACTTC. Amino acids: CASSRSIYEQYF.

Comments on this clone: At one of its ends the junction is not consistent with the germline gene, which may arise from a read error. This chain joins TRBV5-4 and TRBJ2-5; possible D gene TRBD1, 6 bases. This CDR3 has 13 amino acids. The germline CDR1 and CDR2 sequences are SGHNT and YYREEE (reference sequence). This CDR3 reads CASRLGAQETQYF. DNA of the CDR3: TGTGCCAGCAGATTGGGGGCACAAGAGACCCAGTACTTC.

The rearrangement joins TRBV7-9 to TRBJ2-1; 9 bases map to TRBD1. This CDR3 is 15 amino acids long. V lost 5 bases, J lost 5 bases, and 7 bases stayed unmatched. Looked up from germline, CDR1 is SEHNR and CDR2 is FQNEAQ (reference sequence). CDR3 sequence (DNA): TGTGCCAGCAGCCGCCGGGACAGGGCCCACAATGAGCAGTTCTTC. Its protein is CASSRRDRAHNEQFF. Full variable domain (rest looked up from reference TRBV7-9 and TRBJ2-1): DTGVSQNPRHKITKRGQNVTFRCDPISEHNRLYWYRQTLGQGPEFLTYFQNEAQLEKSRLLSDRFSAERPKGSFSTLEIQRTEQGDSAMYLCASSRRDRAHNEQFFGPGTRLTVL.

The V gene is TRBV28, the J gene TRBJ1-5; D unclear. V lost 11 bases and J lost 1, with 6 bases in between. Germline-derived CDR1 and CDR2 are MDHEN and SYDVKM. This CDR3 spans 11 amino acids. The CDR3 region has the DNA TGTGCCGGAGAGAGCAATCAGCCCCAGCATTTT. Translating it yields CAGESNQPQHF.

This clone has just one count. V and J are TRBV7-2 and TRBJ2-7, with TRBD2 identical over 9 bases. In germline, CDR1 is SGHTA, CDR2 FQGNSA. There are 15 residues in the CDR3. Trimming cost V 5 bases and J 2 bases; bases outside gene matches: 7. The CDR3 DNA is TGTGCCAGCAGCCGTAGCGGGGGTGATACCTACGAGCAGTACTTC. Translating it yields CASSRSGGDTYEQYF.

V gene TRBV11-2 combines with J gene TRBJ1-2, with D unresolved. This CDR3 region has 16 residues. Between the trimmed V and J ends, which lost 2 bases and 4 bases, there was a span of 17 bases. CDR1 and CDR2 from the germline V gene are SGHAT and FQNNGV. The CDR3 DNA sequence: TGTGCCAGCAGCTTATTCAGGCGGGGAACGGGCTATGGCTACACCTTC. Translated, it gives CASSLFRRGTGYGYTF.

This clone was counted once. This chain uses TRBV11-3 with TRBJ2-5; 9 nucleotides align to TRBD1. The length of the CDR3 is 19 residues. The J segment lost 5 bases and the V segment lost 2 bases, leaving 18 bases of the junction unmatched. The germline V gene has CDR1 SGHNT and CDR2 YENEEA. The CDR3 spells CASSLILGPGQGILETQYF. CDR3 DNA: TGTGCCAGCAGCTTAATCTTGGGACCGGGACAGGGAATTTTGGAGACCCAGTACTTC.

This clone was counted a few times. The rearrangement uses TRBV7-2 and TRBJ1-5; D is uncertain. The CDR3 is made up of 13 amino acids. Germline V gives CDR1 SGHTA, CDR2 FQGNSA. Trimming removed 7 bases at V and 1 base at J, with 8 bases between. In DNA, the CDR3 is TGTGCCAGCACTTCGGGGAGCAATCAGCCCCAGCATTTT. Translated: CASTSGSNQPQHF. The whole variable domain, remainder taken from reference TRBV7-2 and TRBJ1-5, is GAGVSQSPSNKVTEKGKDVELRCDPISGHTALYWYRQSLGQGLEFLIYFQGNSAPDKSGLPSDRFSAERTGGSVSTLTIQRTQQEDSAVYLCASTSGSNQPQHFGDGTRLSIL.

This rearrangement joins TRBV5-1 to TRBJ2-7, with TRBD1 matching 8 bases. The junction had 6 bases not matched to a gene; V was cut back by 2 bases and J by 5 bases. The CDR3 is 14 residues long. Germline CDR1 and CDR2: SGHRS and YFSETQ. CDR3 coding DNA: TGCGCCAGCAGCTTCGGACAGGGTAGAGACGAGCAGTACTTC. Translation gives CASSFGQGRDEQYF.

This clone has more than one count but fewer than ten. This chain joins TRBV6-1 and TRBJ1-5, with TRBD1 matching over 7 bases. The V gene end was trimmed by 1 base and the J gene end by 9 bases; junction bases not matched to a gene: 6. The CDR3 has 14 amino acids. Germline CDR1 reads MNHNS; CDR2 reads SASEGT. The CDR3 coding sequence is TGTGCCAGCAGTGAAGGACAGGGCTGGGGGCCCCAGCATTTT. As protein: CASSEGQGWGPQHF.

This chain links TRBV7-3 with TRBJ2-3; no clear D. The germline V gene encodes CDR1 SGHTA and CDR2 FQGTGA. V lost 2 bases, J lost 6 bases, and 9 bases lay in between. The CDR3 consists of 13 residues. This chain's CDR3 is CASSLLHGDTQYF. DNA for the CDR3: TGTGCCAGCAGCTTACTCCACGGGGATACGCAGTATTTT. The full variable domain, rest sourced from reference TRBV7-3 and TRBJ2-3, is GAGVSQTPSNKVTEKGKYVELRCDPISGHTALYWYRQSLGQGPEFLIYFQGTGAADDSGLPNDRFFAVRPEGSVSTLKIQRTERGDSAVYLCASSLLHGDTQYFGPGTRLTVL.

The chain links TRBV18 to TRBJ1-1; tentatively, D is TRBD1 (5 bases). Trimming took 5 bases from V and 5 from J, leaving 15 bases between them. Germline values: CDR1 KGHSH, CDR2 LQKENI. This CDR3 is 14 amino acids long. CDR3 coding DNA: TGTGCCAGCTCATCTTGGGAGGGGCGTACTGAAGCTTTCTTT. It yields the protein CASSSWEGRTEAFF. The whole variable domain, filled in from reference TRBV18 and TRBJ1-1, reads NAGVMQNPRHLVRRRGQEARLRCSPMKGHSHVYWYRQLPEEGLKFMVYLQKENIIDESGMPKERFSAEFPKEGPSILRIQQVVRGDSAAYFCASSSWEGRTEAFFGQGTRLTVV.

CDR3 amino acids: CASSSPRQGKDEQYF. Written as DNA, the CDR3 is TGTGCCAGCAGTTCACCTCGACAGGGGAAGGACGAGCAGTACTTC. This rearrangement joins TRBV27 to TRBJ2-7; 8 nucleotides match TRBD1. Losses at the gene ends were 4 bases for V and 5 bases for J; bases not matched to a gene: 10. CDR3 length: 15 residues. The germline CDR1 and CDR2 sequences are MNHEY and SMNVEV (reference sequence).

The rearrangement uses TRBV30 and TRBJ1-1, with TRBD1 matching over 8 bases. The CDR3 contains 14 residues. V shed 0 bases, J shed 5 bases, and the junction held 5 bases outside the gene matches. Germline V gives CDR1 GTSNPN, CDR2 SVGIG (reference sequence). The DNA of the CDR3 is TGTGCCTGGAGTGTAGCAGGGGGCTATACTGAAGCTTTCTTT. This gives the protein CAWSVAGGYTEAFF.

V gene TRBV6-5 combines with J gene TRBJ1-2, with D hard to call. Germline V gives CDR1 MNHEY, CDR2 SVGAGI. The length of the CDR3 is 14 residues. Trimming took off 5 bases at V and 7 bases at J, with 17 bases between the two ends. DNA for the CDR3: TGTGCCAGCAGTACCATGGCTCACTCGGGTGGCTACACCTTC. The encoded protein is CASSTMAHSGGYTF.

The chain uses TRBV30 and TRBJ2-7; possibly TRBD1 for D (5 bases). V gave up 2 bases and J gave up 6 bases, with 11 bases separating them. This CDR3 spans 12 amino acids. In germline, CDR1 is GTSNPN, CDR2 SVGIG (reference sequence). This CDR3 is CAWSKGVGEQYF. The CDR3 DNA sequence: TGTGCCTGGAGTAAAGGGGTGGGCGAGCAGTACTTC.